What follows are 21 T cell receptor beta chains derived from one specimen sequenced in a study of T cell responses to AZD1222 COVID-19 vaccine. The data were produced by immunoSEQ multiplex PCR, yet TCRdb's version contains in-frame clones alone and is incomplete. The data contain over 150,000 clones, 75% to 95% of them singletons. Here the sequenced sample was peripheral blood, taken on day 0 of AZD1222 vaccination. These receptors came from an adult in good health.

The chain uses TRBV7-6 and TRBJ1-2; 8 bases align to TRBD1. Germline V gene data show CDR1 as SGHVS and CDR2 as FNYEAQ. V shed 2 bases and J 4 bases; nucleotides not matched to a gene: 9. This CDR3 spans 16 amino acids. CDR3 loop: CASSLQPGQGGYGYTF. The CDR3 DNA reads as TGTGCCAGCAGCTTACAACCTGGACAGGGAGGCTATGGCTACACCTTC.

This rearrangement joins TRBV12-3 or TRBV12-4 to TRBJ1-5; no clear D gene. V was pared by 5 bases and J by 4 bases, with 9 bases between. The CDR3 runs 13 residues. The DNA of the CDR3 is TGTGCCAGCAGTCTACAGCTAAATCAGCCCCAGCATTTT. Protein product: CASSLQLNQPQHF.

This chain uses TRBV5-1 with TRBJ1-1; D call uncertain. Germline CDR1 and CDR2: SGHRS and YFSETQ. V was cut by 1 base and J by 4 bases, with 11 bases left in between. The CDR3 spans 14 residues. The CDR3 DNA reads TGCGCCAGCAGCTTGTCGGTTAGCGGCACTGAAGCTTTCTTT. It yields the protein CASSLSVSGTEAFF.

The chain combines TRBV4-2 with TRBJ2-1; 10 bases are a match to TRBD1. Germline loops: CDR1 LGHNA, CDR2 YNFKEQ. The CDR3 has 16 amino acids. The V gene end was trimmed by 5 bases and the J gene end by 1 base; junction bases not matched to a gene: 5. The DNA of the CDR3 is TGTGCCAGCAGCTCACCGGGACAGGGGTCCTACAATGAGCAGTTCTTC. Translation gives CASSSPGQGSYNEQFF.

The rearrangement uses TRBV29-1 and TRBJ2-2; 7 nucleotides agree with TRBD2. Germline V gene data show CDR1 as SQVTM and CDR2 as ANQGSEA. The CDR3 runs to 12 residues. The ends lost 7 bases at V and 1 base at J; junction bases unmatched: 0. This CDR3 reads CSGGGNTGELFF. CDR3 bases: TGCAGCGGCGGGGGGAACACCGGGGAGCTGTTTTTT.

V usage is TRBV10-1 and J usage is TRBJ1-1, with D hard to call. V was pared by 3 bases and J by 1 base, with 6 bases between. The CDR3 covers 13 residues. Per the germline V gene, CDR1 is WNHNN and CDR2 is SYGVQD (reference sequence). CDR3 in amino acids: CASSEEGNTEAFF. In DNA, the CDR3 is TGCGCCAGCAGTGAAGAAGGGAACACTGAAGCTTTCTTT.

The rearrangement joins TRBV19 to TRBJ1-3, with a weak D call TRBD1 (5 bases). The germline V and J ends were trimmed by 3 bases and 2 bases, with 14 bases remaining between them. Germline V gene sequence: CDR1 LNHDA, CDR2 SQIVND (reference sequence). There are 16 residues in the CDR3. CDR3 DNA: TGTGCCAGTAGTATCGGGGTCAGGGCGGCTGGAAACACCATATATTTT. This sequence encodes CASSIGVRAAGNTIYF.

The chain uses TRBV19 and TRBJ1-1; tentatively, D is TRBD1 (5 bases). This CDR3 has 14 residues. Trimming pared 5 bases from V and 6 bases from J, leaving 16 bases between. Germline V lookup: CDR1 LNHDA, CDR2 SQIVND (reference sequence). The CDR3 loop reads CASSRQGFTPEAFF. In nucleotides, the CDR3 is TGTGCCAGTAGTCGCCAGGGATTTACACCTGAAGCTTTCTTT.

The J gene is TRBJ1-5, the V gene TRBV12-5, with unresolved D. The CDR3 is 12 residues long. From germline, CDR1 is LGHNT and CDR2 FRNRAP. V was clipped by 7 bases and J by 7 bases, with 11 bases between them. DNA of the CDR3: TGTGCTAGTGCCCAAGGGATCCAGCCCCAGCATTTT. As protein: CASAQGIQPQHF.

The rearrangement joins TRBV28 to TRBJ1-1, with D unclear. The CDR3 spans 10 residues. V lost 8 bases and J 5 bases, leaving 6 bases between the germline ends. From germline, CDR1 is MDHEN and CDR2 SYDVKM. CDR3 sequence reads: CASGRTEAFF. In DNA, the CDR3 is TGTGCCAGCGGAAGGACTGAAGCTTTCTTT.

This chain connects TRBV28 to TRBJ2-7; D is unresolved. The germline V gene encodes CDR1 MDHEN and CDR2 SYDVKM. Trimming cost V 2 bases and J 2 bases, with 13 bases left between them. The CDR3 has 15 amino acids. CDR3 sequence reads: CASSLIASRAYEQYF. Written as DNA, the CDR3 is TGTGCCAGCAGTTTAATCGCTAGTCGCGCCTACGAGCAGTACTTC.

The V gene is TRBV11-3, the J gene TRBJ1-6; D gene ambiguous. Trimming removed 5 bases from V and 14 bases from J, with 16 bases in between. CDR1 and CDR2 from the germline V gene are SGHNT and YENEEA. The CDR3 contains 13 residues. CDR3 coding DNA: TGTGCCAGCAGCGACCTCTCTACCCAGGCCCTCCACTTT. Translation: CASSDLSTQALHF.

V usage is TRBV18 and J usage is TRBJ2-7, with D perhaps TRBD2 (6 bases). From germline, CDR1 is KGHSH and CDR2 LQKENI. The CDR3 is made up of 14 amino acids. With 0 bases removed from V and 2 bases from J, the gap between germline ends came to 8 bases. CDR3 nucleotide sequence: TGTGCCAGCTCACCACCGGGGGGTCCCTACGAGCAGTACTTC. Translating it yields CASSPPGGPYEQYF.

For this clone: Other DNA variants within this sample encode the same CDR3. V gene TRBV7-3 combines with J gene TRBJ1-1; D remains unclear. Germline V gene data show CDR1 as SGHTA and CDR2 as FQGTGA. V was trimmed by 1 base and J by 0 bases, leaving 6 bases between them. The CDR3 totals 14 residues. CDR3 amino acids: CASSLSAMNTEAFF. DNA for the CDR3: TGTGCCAGCAGCTTAAGTGCTATGAACACTGAAGCTTTCTTT.

The V gene is TRBV28, the J gene TRBJ1-1, with no clear D. Germline CDR1 reads MDHEN; CDR2 reads SYDVKM. CDR3 length equals 16 residues. Deletions cut 4 bases from V and 1 base from J, with 16 bases between. This chain's CDR3 is CASSSTGVVANTEAFF. The CDR3 bases are TGTGCCAGCAGTTCCACTGGGGTGGTCGCGAACACTGAAGCTTTCTTT.

J is TRBJ2-4 and V is TRBV28, with TRBD2 identical over 10 bases. The CDR3 contains 17 residues. V lost 8 bases and J lost 4; bases outside the gene matches: 14. Looked up from germline, CDR1 is MDHEN and CDR2 is SYDVKM. The CDR3 bases are TGTGCCAGCGGGCCCTTTCTTTTAGCGGGGGGAAAAAACATTCAGTACTTC. This translates into CASGPFLLAGGKNIQYF.

This rearrangement joins TRBV11-2 to TRBJ1-5; D uncertain. Germline V gene sequence: CDR1 SGHAT, CDR2 FQNNGV. CDR3 length: 14 residues. Trimming took 5 bases from V and 4 from J, leaving 12 bases between them. CDR3 sequence reads: CASSKRTGNQPQHF. CDR3 nucleotides: TGTGCCAGCAGCAAGAGGACGGGTAATCAGCCCCAGCATTTT.

The chain recombines TRBV7-8 with TRBJ1-6, with TRBD1 matching over 12 bases. V shed 3 bases and J 9 bases; nucleotides not matched to a gene: 12. Germline assignment: CDR1 SGHVS and CDR2 FQNEAQ. The CDR3 contains 18 residues. CDR3 nucleotides: TGTGCCAGCAGCTTGGGACAGGGGGCGCGGAGGATTGGTTCACCCCTCCACTTT. Translating it yields CASSLGQGARRIGSPLHF.

The chain is built from TRBV6-4 and TRBJ1-3; no firm D call. Germline CDR1 reads MRHNA; CDR2 reads SNTAGT. The CDR3 runs 15 residues. V was clipped by 2 bases and J by 6 bases, with 14 bases between them. CDR3 DNA sequence: TGTGCCAGCAGTGACGCGAAACGAATTAAAAACACCATATATTTT. This gives the protein CASSDAKRIKNTIYF.

The chain recombines TRBV3-1 (or the pseudogene TRBV3-2) with TRBJ2-2; TRBD1 matches at 7 bases. Trimming cost V 2 bases and J 6 bases; bases outside gene matches: 9. Per germline, CDR1 LGHDT and CDR2 YNNKEL (reference sequence). This CDR3 has 16 residues. This CDR3 is CASSQSQTGSAGELFF. DNA of the CDR3: TGTGCCAGCAGCCAATCCCAGACAGGGAGCGCCGGGGAGCTGTTTTTT.

The genes are TRBV2 and TRBJ1-4; no clear D gene. The CDR3 covers 16 residues. Germline V gene data show CDR1 as SNHLY and CDR2 as FYNNEI. V lost 3 bases and J lost 0, with 11 bases in between. The CDR3 bases are TGTGCCAGCAGTGATGGACCGCCATCAACTAATGAAAAACTGTTTTTT. Translating it yields CASSDGPPSTNEKLFF.